In this sample, the clone carrying this T cell receptor beta chain turned up once. Its cognate antigen is unknown. Some clones are missing from TCRdb's copy, which holds only in-frame ones; the method was immunoSEQ multiplex PCR. The sample has about 38,000 clones, about 68% seen once; the top ten hold around 9.5%. The data originate from a study of radiotherapy plus CTLA-4 blockade in lung cancer. Study details: Objective responses were observed in 15% to 20% of patients, and disease control was achieved by approximately 30%. Regarding the study as a whole: Early blood T cell clone dynamics reportedly forecast response best, with interferon-beta. Blood saw expansion of tumor-derived TCR clones after radiotherapy plus ipilimumab.

Ipilimumab CTLA-4 blockade and focal radiation were given to patients with chemo-refractory metastatic non-small-cell lung cancer. This CDR3 comprises 15 residues. The J segment lost 2 bases and the V segment lost 7 bases, leaving 7 bases of the junction unmatched. Germline loops: CDR1 SGHTA, CDR2 FQGNSA. The source was peripheral blood, collected from a patient treated with radiotherapy plus ipilimumab. This chain links TRBV7-2 with TRBJ2-3, with 9 bases that match TRBD2. The sequence came from a human donor with non-small cell lung cancer who had stable disease on radiotherapy plus ipilimumab. Here the CDR3 DNA reads TGTGCCAGCACACGCATAGCGGGGGTCACAGATACGCAGTATTTT. Translation gives CASTRIAGVTDTQYF.